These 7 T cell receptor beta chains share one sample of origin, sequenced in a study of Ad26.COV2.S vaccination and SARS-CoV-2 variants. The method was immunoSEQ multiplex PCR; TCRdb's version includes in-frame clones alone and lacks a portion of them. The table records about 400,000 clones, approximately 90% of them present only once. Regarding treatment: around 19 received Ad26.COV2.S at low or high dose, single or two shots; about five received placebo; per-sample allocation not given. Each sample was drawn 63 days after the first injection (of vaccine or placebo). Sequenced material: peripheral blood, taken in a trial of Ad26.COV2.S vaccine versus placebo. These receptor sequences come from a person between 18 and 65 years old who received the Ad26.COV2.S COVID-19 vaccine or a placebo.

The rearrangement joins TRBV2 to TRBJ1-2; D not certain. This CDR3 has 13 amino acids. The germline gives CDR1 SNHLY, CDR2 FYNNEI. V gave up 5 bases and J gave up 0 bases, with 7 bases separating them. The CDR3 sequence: CASSLKTNYGYTF. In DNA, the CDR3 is TGTGCCAGCAGTCTAAAGACTAACTATGGCTACACCTTC.

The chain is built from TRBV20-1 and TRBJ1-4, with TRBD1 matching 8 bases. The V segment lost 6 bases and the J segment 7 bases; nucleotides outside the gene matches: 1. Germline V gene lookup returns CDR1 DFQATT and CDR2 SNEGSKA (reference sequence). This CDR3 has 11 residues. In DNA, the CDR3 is TGCAGTGCCAGGGGGCTTGAAAAACTGTTTTTT. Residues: CSARGLEKLFF.

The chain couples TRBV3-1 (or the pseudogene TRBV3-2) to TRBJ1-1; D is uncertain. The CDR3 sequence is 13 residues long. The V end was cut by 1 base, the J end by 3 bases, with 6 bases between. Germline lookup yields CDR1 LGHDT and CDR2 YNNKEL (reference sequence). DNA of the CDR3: TGTGCCAGCAGCCAAGCAATGTACACTGAAGCTTTCTTT. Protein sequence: CASSQAMYTEAFF.

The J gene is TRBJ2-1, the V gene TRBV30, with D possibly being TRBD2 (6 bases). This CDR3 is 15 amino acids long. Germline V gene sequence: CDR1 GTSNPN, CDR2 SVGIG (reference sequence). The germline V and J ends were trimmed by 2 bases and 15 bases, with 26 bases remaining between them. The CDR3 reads CAWSPPGRGSRSGFF. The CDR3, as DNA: TGTGCCTGGAGTCCCCCGGGGCGGGGTAGTCGATCAGGGTTCTTC.

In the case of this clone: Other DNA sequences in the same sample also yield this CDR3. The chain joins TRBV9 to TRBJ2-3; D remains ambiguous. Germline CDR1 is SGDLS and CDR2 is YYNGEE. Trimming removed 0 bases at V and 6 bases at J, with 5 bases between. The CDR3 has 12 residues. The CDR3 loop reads CASSVGSDTQYF. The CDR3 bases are TGTGCCAGCAGCGTAGGGTCCGATACGCAGTATTTT.

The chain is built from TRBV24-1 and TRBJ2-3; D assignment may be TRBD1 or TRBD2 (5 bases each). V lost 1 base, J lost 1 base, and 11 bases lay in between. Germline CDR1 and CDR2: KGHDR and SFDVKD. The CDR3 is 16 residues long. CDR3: CATSDFRGTGTDTQYF. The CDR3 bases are TGTGCCACCAGTGATTTTCGAGGGACCGGCACAGATACGCAGTATTTT.

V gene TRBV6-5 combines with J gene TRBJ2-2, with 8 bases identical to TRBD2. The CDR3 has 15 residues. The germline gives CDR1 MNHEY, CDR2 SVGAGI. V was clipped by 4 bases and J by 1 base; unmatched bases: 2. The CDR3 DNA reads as TGTGCCAGCAGTTCTAGCGGGTGGAACACCGGGGAGCTGTTTTTT. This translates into CASSSSGWNTGELFF.